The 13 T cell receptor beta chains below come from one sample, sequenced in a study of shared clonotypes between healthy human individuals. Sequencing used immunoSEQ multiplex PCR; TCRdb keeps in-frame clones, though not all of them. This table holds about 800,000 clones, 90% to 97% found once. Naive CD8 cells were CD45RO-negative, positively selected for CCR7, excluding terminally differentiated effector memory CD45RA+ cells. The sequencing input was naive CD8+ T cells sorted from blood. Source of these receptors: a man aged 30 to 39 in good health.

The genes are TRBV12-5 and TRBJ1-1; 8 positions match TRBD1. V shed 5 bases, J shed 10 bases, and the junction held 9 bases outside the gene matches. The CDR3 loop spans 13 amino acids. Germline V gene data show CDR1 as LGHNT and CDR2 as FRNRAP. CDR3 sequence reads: CASGDGQGPGAFF. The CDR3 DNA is TGTGCTAGTGGTGACGGACAGGGTCCGGGAGCTTTCTTT.

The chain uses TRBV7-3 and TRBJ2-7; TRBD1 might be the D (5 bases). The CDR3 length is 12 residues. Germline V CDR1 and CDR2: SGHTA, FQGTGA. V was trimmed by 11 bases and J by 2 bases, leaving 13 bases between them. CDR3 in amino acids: CASPDRPYEQYF. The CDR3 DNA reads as TGTGCCTCCCCCGACAGACCCTACGAGCAGTACTTC.

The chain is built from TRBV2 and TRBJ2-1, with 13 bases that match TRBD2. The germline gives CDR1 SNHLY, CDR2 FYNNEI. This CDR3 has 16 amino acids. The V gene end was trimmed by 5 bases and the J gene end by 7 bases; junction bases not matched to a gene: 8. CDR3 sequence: CASSPGTSGMWNEQFF. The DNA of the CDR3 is TGTGCCAGCAGTCCGGGGACTAGCGGGATGTGGAATGAGCAGTTCTTC. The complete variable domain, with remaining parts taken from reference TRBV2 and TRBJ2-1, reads EPEVTQTPSHQVTQMGQEVILRCVPISNHLYFYWYRQILGQKVEFLVSFYNNEISEKSEIFDDQFSVERPDGSNFTLKIRSTKLEDSAMYFCASSPGTSGMWNEQFFGPGTRLTVL.

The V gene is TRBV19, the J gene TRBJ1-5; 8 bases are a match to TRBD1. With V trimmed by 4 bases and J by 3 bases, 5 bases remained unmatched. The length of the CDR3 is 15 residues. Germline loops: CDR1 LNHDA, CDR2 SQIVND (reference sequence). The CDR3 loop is CASSSRTGYNQPQHF. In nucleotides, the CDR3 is TGTGCCAGTAGTAGCAGGACAGGGTACAATCAGCCCCAGCATTTT.

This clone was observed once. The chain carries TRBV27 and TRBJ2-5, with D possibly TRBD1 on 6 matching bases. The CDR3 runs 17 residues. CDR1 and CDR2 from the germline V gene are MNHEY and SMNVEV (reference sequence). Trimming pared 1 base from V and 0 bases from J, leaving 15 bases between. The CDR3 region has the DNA TGTGCCAGCAGTTTATATGGCCCAGGACAGCACCAAGAGACCCAGTACTTC. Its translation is CASSLYGPGQHQETQYF.

The CDR3 spells CASSLREGNEQFF. CDR3 DNA sequence: TGTGCCAGCAGTTTGAGGGAGGGCAATGAGCAGTTCTTC. The rearrangement uses TRBV28 and TRBJ2-1, with 7 bases fitting TRBD2. Germline V gives CDR1 MDHEN, CDR2 SYDVKM. The V segment lost 3 bases and the J segment 6 bases; nucleotides outside the gene matches: 2. The CDR3 runs 13 residues.

Written as DNA, the CDR3 is TGTGCCAGCAGTTTATCCCCCTTGTATGAGCAGTTCTTC. It translates to CASSLSPLYEQFF. V usage is TRBV27 and J usage is TRBJ2-1; D not certain. The germline CDR1 and CDR2 sequences are MNHEY and SMNVEV (reference sequence). V was cut by 0 bases and J by 8 bases, with 8 bases left in between. The CDR3 is 13 residues long.

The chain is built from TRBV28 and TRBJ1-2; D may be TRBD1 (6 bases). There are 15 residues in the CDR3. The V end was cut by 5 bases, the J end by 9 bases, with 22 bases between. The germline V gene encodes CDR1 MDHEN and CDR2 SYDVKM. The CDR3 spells CASSPTQTGSLSYTF. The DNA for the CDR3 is TGTGCCAGCAGTCCAACGCAGACAGGCTCCTTGAGCTACACCTTC.

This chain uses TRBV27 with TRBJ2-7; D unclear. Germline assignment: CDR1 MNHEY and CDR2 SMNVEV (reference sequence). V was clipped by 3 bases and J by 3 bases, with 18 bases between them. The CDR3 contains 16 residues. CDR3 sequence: CASSLVESGPIYEQYF. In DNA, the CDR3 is TGTGCCAGCAGTTTGGTGGAATCTGGGCCGATCTACGAGCAGTACTTC.

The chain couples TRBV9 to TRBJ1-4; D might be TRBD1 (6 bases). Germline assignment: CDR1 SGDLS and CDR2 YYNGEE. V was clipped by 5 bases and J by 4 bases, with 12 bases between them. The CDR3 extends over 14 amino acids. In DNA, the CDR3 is TGTGCCAGCAGTGACGGACAGATTAATGAAAAACTGTTTTTT. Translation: CASSDGQINEKLFF.

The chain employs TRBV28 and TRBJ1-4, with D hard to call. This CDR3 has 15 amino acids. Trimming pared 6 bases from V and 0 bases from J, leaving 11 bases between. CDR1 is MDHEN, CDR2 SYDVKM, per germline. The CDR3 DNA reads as TGTGCCAGCAGACTAGGGTATCCAACTAATGAAAAACTGTTTTTT. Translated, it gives CASRLGYPTNEKLFF.

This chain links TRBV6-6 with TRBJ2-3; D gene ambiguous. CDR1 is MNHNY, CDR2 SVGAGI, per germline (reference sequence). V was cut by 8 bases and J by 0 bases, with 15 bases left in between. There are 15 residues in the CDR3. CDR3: CASWKGLFSTDTQYF. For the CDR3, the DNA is TGTGCCAGCTGGAAGGGATTATTTAGCACAGATACGCAGTATTTT.

CDR3 sequence: CASPGYKNIQYF. Here the CDR3 DNA reads TGTGCCAGCCCGGGCTATAAAAACATTCAGTACTTC. The chain recombines TRBV7-2 with TRBJ2-4; unclear D gene. CDR1 and CDR2 from the germline V gene are SGHTA and FQGNSA. With 8 bases removed from V and 4 bases from J, the gap between germline ends came to 9 bases. The CDR3 length is 12 residues.